Listed below are T cell receptor beta chains from one sample, sequenced in a study of chemoradiotherapy in HPV16-positive cancers. TCRdb keeps only in-frame clones here, not all; method: immunoSEQ multiplex PCR. Of some 460 clones listed, 75% to 90% are singletons. Sequencing used tumor tissue, obtained from a patient who underwent chemoradiotherapy. These receptors all stem from a human donor with HPV-associated anogenital cancer. CDR3s include the opening cysteine and the closing phenylalanine or tryptophan. A D gene is named only where the DNA matches it firmly. Rows may omit the clone size; those that give it use once, few, many or a size class.

CDR3nt: TGTGCCTGGAGTGTAAGGGGGATTACTACTGAAGCTTTCTTT
CDR3aa: CAWSVRGITTEAFF
v_gene: TRBV30
d_gene: .
abundance: .
j_gene: TRBJ1-1
len: 14

CDR3nt: TGTGCCATCAGTTTCAGGGGATCCGGAAACACCATATATTTT
CDR3aa: CAISFRGSGNTIYF
v_gene: TRBV10-3
d_gene: .
abundance: .
j_gene: TRBJ1-3
len: 14

CDR3nt: TGTGCCAGCAGGACTGAGGGAAACACCATATATTTT
CDR3aa: CASRTEGNTIYF
v_gene: TRBV2
d_gene: .
abundance: .
j_gene: TRBJ1-3
len: 12

CDR3nt: TGCAGCGTTGAAAGTCCTAGCGGGAGCAGGAACATTCAGTACTTC
CDR3aa: CSVESPSGSRNIQYF
v_gene: TRBV29-1
d_gene: TRBD2
abundance: .
j_gene: TRBJ2-4
len: 15

CDR3nt: TGTGCCAGCAGCCAAGTGGACAGACACACTGAAGCTTTCTTT
CDR3aa: CASSQVDRHTEAFF
v_gene: TRBV4-2
d_gene: .
abundance: .
j_gene: TRBJ1-1
len: 14

CDR3nt: TGCACCAGCAGTGCGGACATTGTGCGAAAGACCTATGGCTACACCTTC
CDR3aa: CTSSADIVRKTYGYTF
v_gene: TRBV1
d_gene: .
abundance: .
j_gene: TRBJ1-2
len: 16

CDR3nt: TGTGCCAGCAGCTTTGGGATGAGAGAGCAGTACTTC
CDR3aa: CASSFGMREQYF
v_gene: TRBV7-9
d_gene: .
abundance: few
j_gene: TRBJ2-7
len: 12

CDR3nt: TGTGCCAGCAGCCCTGGGACAGGGGGGACCGGGGAGCTGTTTTTT
CDR3aa: CASSPGTGGTGELFF
v_gene: TRBV11-2
d_gene: TRBD1
abundance: .
j_gene: TRBJ2-2
len: 15

CDR3nt: TGTGCCAGCAGTTTGAGGTCTAACTATGGCTACACCTTC
CDR3aa: CASSLRSNYGYTF
v_gene: TRBV27
d_gene: .
abundance: once
j_gene: TRBJ1-2
len: 13

CDR3nt: TGTGCCAGCAGTGAAGGGCCGAGCTCCTACGAGCAGTACTTC
CDR3aa: CASSEGPSSYEQYF
v_gene: TRBV6-1
d_gene: .
abundance: .
j_gene: TRBJ2-7
len: 14

CDR3nt: TGTGCCAGCAGTGACTCCTCTAGCGGGGGGGCCGATGAGCAGTTCTTC
CDR3aa: CASSDSSSGGADEQFF
v_gene: TRBV6-4
d_gene: TRBD2
abundance: .
j_gene: TRBJ2-1
len: 16

CDR3nt: TGTGCCAGCAGCTTCTTCGGGCTAGCGGGATACTACACCGGGGAGCTGTTTTTT
CDR3aa: CASSFFGLAGYYTGELFF
v_gene: TRBV7-9
d_gene: TRBD2
abundance: .
j_gene: TRBJ2-2
len: 18

CDR3nt: TGTGCCAGCAGTTTACCCCATCAGCCCCAGCATTTT
CDR3aa: CASSLPHQPQHF
v_gene: TRBV28
d_gene: .
abundance: .
j_gene: TRBJ1-5
len: 12

CDR3nt: TGTGCCAGCAGTTCCCTTAAGGGGGGGCGTTCACCCCTCCACTTT
CDR3aa: CASSSLKGGRSPLHF
v_gene: TRBV6-5
d_gene: .
abundance: .
j_gene: TRBJ1-6
len: 15

CDR3nt: TGTGCCACCAGCGGGCGGGAGAGAACCAATGAGCAGTTCTTC
CDR3aa: CATSGRERTNEQFF
v_gene: TRBV15
d_gene: TRBD2
abundance: .
j_gene: TRBJ2-1
len: 14

CDR3nt: TGTGCCAGCAGCTTGCAGGGGACAGACTATGAAGCTTTCTTT
CDR3aa: CASSLQGTDYEAFF
v_gene: TRBV5-4
d_gene: TRBD1
abundance: .
j_gene: TRBJ1-1
len: 14

CDR3nt: TGCGCCAGCAGCTTCAGGACCGCCGGGGAGCTGTTTTTT
CDR3aa: CASSFRTAGELFF
v_gene: TRBV5-1
d_gene: .
abundance: .
j_gene: TRBJ2-2
len: 13

CDR3nt: TGCGCCAGCAGCCGCGACGAGGACAGCCGCAATCAGCCCCAGCATTTT
CDR3aa: CASSRDEDSRNQPQHF
v_gene: TRBV4-1
d_gene: .
abundance: .
j_gene: TRBJ1-5
len: 16

CDR3nt: TGTGCCAGCAGCTTAGCAGGGACAGTCGGGGCTTCCTATGGCTACACCTTC
CDR3aa: CASSLAGTVGASYGYTF
v_gene: TRBV7-9
d_gene: TRBD1
abundance: .
j_gene: TRBJ1-2
len: 17

CDR3nt: TGTGCCAGCAGCTTAGGACCGGGTCAGCCCCAGCATTTT
CDR3aa: CASSLGPGQPQHF
v_gene: TRBV7-3
d_gene: .
abundance: .
j_gene: TRBJ1-5
len: 13

CDR3nt: TGTGCCAGCCAAGCAAGGACAGGGTTAGGAGCTTTCTTT
CDR3aa: CASQARTGLGAFF
v_gene: TRBV19
d_gene: TRBD1
abundance: .
j_gene: TRBJ1-1
len: 13

CDR3nt: TGTGCCAGCAGTGACGAGGACTCTGGGGCCAACGTCCTGACTTTC
CDR3aa: CASSDEDSGANVLTF
v_gene: TRBV6-4
d_gene: .
abundance: .
j_gene: TRBJ2-6
len: 15

CDR3nt: TGTGCCAGCAGTGAAGCGCTGGTGAATGGCTACACCTTC
CDR3aa: CASSEALVNGYTF
v_gene: TRBV6-1
d_gene: .
abundance: .
j_gene: TRBJ1-2
len: 13

CDR3nt: TGTGCCAGCAGCTTAGGGCCCGCCCACAACGGGGGTCTATCCTACGAGCAGTACTTC
CDR3aa: CASSLGPAHNGGLSYEQYF
v_gene: TRBV7-2
d_gene: .
abundance: .
j_gene: TRBJ2-7
len: 19

CDR3nt: TGTGCCAGCACCCCGAGTTTCGGGGTTGAAGAAAAACTGTTTTTT
CDR3aa: CASTPSFGVEEKLFF
v_gene: TRBV21-1
d_gene: .
abundance: .
j_gene: TRBJ1-4
len: 15

CDR3nt: TGTGCCAGCAGGGTATTACAGGGGGCGAACTATGGCTACACCTTC
CDR3aa: CASRVLQGANYGYTF
v_gene: TRBV27
d_gene: TRBD1
abundance: .
j_gene: TRBJ1-2
len: 15

CDR3nt: TGTGCCAGCAGCTTTGGGGACTACGAGCAGTACTTC
CDR3aa: CASSFGDYEQYF
v_gene: TRBV5-4
d_gene: .
abundance: .
j_gene: TRBJ2-7
len: 12

CDR3nt: TGTGCCAGCAGCGTAGAAAGGGCGGGGGAAGGAAATGAGCAGTTCTTC
CDR3aa: CASSVERAGEGNEQFF
v_gene: TRBV9
d_gene: TRBD2
abundance: .
j_gene: TRBJ2-1
len: 16

CDR3nt: TGTGCCAGTAGTGAGGGATCAGGATGGGCGACTGAAGCTTTCTTT
CDR3aa: CASSEGSGWATEAFF
v_gene: TRBV19
d_gene: .
abundance: .
j_gene: TRBJ1-1
len: 15

CDR3nt: TGTGCCACCAGCACGGGACAGTCCTACGAGCAGTACTTC
CDR3aa: CATSTGQSYEQYF
v_gene: TRBV15
d_gene: TRBD1
abundance: .
j_gene: TRBJ2-7
len: 13

CDR3nt: TGTGCCAGCAAGACAGGGGAAGGGGGTGGCTACACCTTC
CDR3aa: CASKTGEGGGYTF
v_gene: TRBV6-1
d_gene: TRBD1
abundance: .
j_gene: TRBJ1-2
len: 13

CDR3nt: TGTGCCAGCAGCTTAGTCCATGGCTACACCTTC
CDR3aa: CASSLVHGYTF
v_gene: TRBV7-9
d_gene: .
abundance: .
j_gene: TRBJ1-2
len: 11

CDR3nt: TGTGCCAGCAGCTTGGAGTCTGGGGGTGGCACTGAAGCTTTCTTT
CDR3aa: CASSLESGGGTEAFF
v_gene: TRBV5-6
d_gene: .
abundance: .
j_gene: TRBJ1-1
len: 15